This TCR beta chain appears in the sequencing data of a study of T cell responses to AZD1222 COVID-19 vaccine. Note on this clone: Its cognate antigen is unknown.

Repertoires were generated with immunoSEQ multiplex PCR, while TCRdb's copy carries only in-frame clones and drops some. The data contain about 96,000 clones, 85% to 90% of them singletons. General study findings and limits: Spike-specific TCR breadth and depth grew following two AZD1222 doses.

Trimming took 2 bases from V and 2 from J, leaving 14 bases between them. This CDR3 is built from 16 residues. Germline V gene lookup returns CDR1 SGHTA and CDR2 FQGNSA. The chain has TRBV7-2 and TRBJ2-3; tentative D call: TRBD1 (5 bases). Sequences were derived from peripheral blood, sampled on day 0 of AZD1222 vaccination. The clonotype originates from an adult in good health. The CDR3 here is CASSLITGTYTDTQYF. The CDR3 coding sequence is TGTGCCAGCAGCTTAATTACAGGCACGTACACAGATACGCAGTATTTT.